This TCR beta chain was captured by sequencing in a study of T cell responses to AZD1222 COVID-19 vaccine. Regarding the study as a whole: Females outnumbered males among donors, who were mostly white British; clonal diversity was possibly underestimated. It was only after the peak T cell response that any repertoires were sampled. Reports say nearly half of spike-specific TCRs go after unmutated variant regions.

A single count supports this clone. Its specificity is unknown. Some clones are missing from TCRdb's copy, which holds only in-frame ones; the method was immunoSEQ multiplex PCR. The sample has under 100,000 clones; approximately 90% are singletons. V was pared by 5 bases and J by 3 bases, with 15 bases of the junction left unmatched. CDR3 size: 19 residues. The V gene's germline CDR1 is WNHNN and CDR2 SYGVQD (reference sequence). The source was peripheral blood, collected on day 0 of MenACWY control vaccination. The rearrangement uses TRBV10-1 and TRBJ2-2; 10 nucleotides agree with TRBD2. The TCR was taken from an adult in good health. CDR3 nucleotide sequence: TGCGCCAGCAGTCCAGGGGGCCTAGCGGGAGCCGGGGACACCGGGGAGCTGTTTTTT. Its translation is CASSPGGLAGAGDTGELFF.